A selection of T cell receptor beta chains follows, all from one sample in a study of shared clonotypes between healthy human individuals. Using immunoSEQ multiplex PCR, the repertoire was profiled, and TCRdb retains in-frame clones only, with some absent. The sample shows around 2,000,000 clones, about 93% of them seen only once. Sequencing was carried out using naive CD8+ T cells from PBMCs. Receptors originate from a man between 18 and 29 years old in good health. Some clones in this sample may be carry-over from other donors' samples. The conserved cysteine and the conserved F or W are not part of the CDR3 here.

J: TRBJ2-5
V: TRBV4-2
CDR3: ASSQGNRFDRQETQY

J: TRBJ1-2
V: TRBV6-6
CDR3: ASSYSSRGNYGYT

J: TRBJ2-1
V: TRBV10-3
CDR3: AISALSLPYNEQF

J: TRBJ1-1
V: TRBV9
CDR3: ASSVDSENTEAF

J: TRBJ1-1
V: TRBV19
CDR3: ASSPNPDTEAF

J: TRBJ2-1
V: TRBV7-9
CDR3: ASSSHGNEQF

J: TRBJ2-1
V: TRBV19
CDR3: ASTRGLAGGYNEQF

J: TRBJ2-7
V: TRBV6-4
CDR3: ASSRVPYEQY

J: TRBJ1-1
V: TRBV7-3
CDR3: ASSLAGRTEAF

J: TRBJ1-5
V: TRBV2
CDR3: ASSELLGSNQPQH

J: TRBJ2-7
V: TRBV27
CDR3: ASSLGGRGYEQY

J: TRBJ1-1
V: TRBV9
CDR3: ASSVTAGGRTEAF

J: TRBJ1-1
V: TRBV14
CDR3: ASSQPGQKAF

J: TRBJ2-7
V: TRBV21-1
CDR3: ASSGKHEQY

J: TRBJ2-1
V: TRBV9
CDR3: ASSVDGAVSSYNEQF

J: TRBJ2-7
V: TRBV9
CDR3: ASSPSGRVWPYEQY

J: TRBJ2-7
V: TRBV27
CDR3: ASSLSPGTGAVNEQY

J: TRBJ1-2
V: TRBV6-6
CDR3: ASLGLDYGYT

J: TRBJ1-1
V: TRBV7-6
CDR3: ASSPGDYTEAF

J: TRBJ1-1
V: TRBV29-1
CDR3: SVGRPNTEAF

J: TRBJ2-7
V: TRBV7-2
CDR3: ASSVTSGSQRDEQY

J: TRBJ2-2
V: TRBV7-9
CDR3: ASSPRGTLPGELF

J: TRBJ2-7
V: TRBV7-9
CDR3: ASSAGLAGGYEQY

J: TRBJ2-7
V: TRBV5-5
CDR3: ASRPIPGQSHEQY

J: TRBJ2-2
V: TRBV19
CDR3: ASYTGTTTGELF

J: TRBJ1-2
V: TRBV27
CDR3: ASSPDLRDRGNYGYT

J: TRBJ2-3
V: TRBV25-1
CDR3: ASSGLAGTDTQY

J: TRBJ2-1
V: TRBV7-3
CDR3: ASSLNQGASNEQF

J: TRBJ1-1
V: TRBV5-4
CDR3: ASSLPTQNTEAF

J: TRBJ2-7
V: TRBV15
CDR3: ATSRDDTPTYEQY

J: TRBJ2-7
V: TRBV11-1
CDR3: ASSSGLAGGSGEQY

J: TRBJ1-5
V: TRBV30
CDR3: AWRTSWGQPQH

J: TRBJ1-3
V: TRBV29-1
CDR3: SVSTWTGFGNTIY

J: TRBJ2-1
V: TRBV7-3
CDR3: ASSPAAGYNEQF

J: TRBJ2-1
V: TRBV9
CDR3: ASSVAVSGSPEEQF

J: TRBJ2-4
V: TRBV7-9
CDR3: ASSPGTGVTKNIQY

J: TRBJ1-4
V: TRBV4-2
CDR3: ATRPTNTEKLF

J: TRBJ1-1
V: TRBV2
CDR3: ASSPGQIEAF